Listed below are T cell receptor beta chains from one sample, sequenced in a study of blood T cell repertoires in COVID-19. Libraries were prepared by immunoSEQ multiplex PCR; TCRdb keeps only in-frame clonotypes and omits some of them. This table has roughly 150,000 clones, around 80% appearing once. Input material: PBMCs or T cells enriched from blood (not recorded which). The receptor set was obtained from a woman aged 50 to 60 who had recovered from COVID-19. The CDR3 runs from the conserved cysteine through the conserved F or W. The D gene is left open where the match is weak. The listing skips clone size in some rows; elsewhere it reads once, few, many or a size class.

j_call,clone_size,d_call,v_call,cdr3_nt,cdr3_aa
TRBJ1-5,-,-,TRBV2,TGTGCCAGCATGGGAGGCAGCAATCAGCCCCAGCATTTT,CASMGGSNQPQHF
TRBJ1-4,-,-,TRBV7-9,TGTGCCAGCAGCCCCGGGTCAGGGCCTGGTGAAAAACTGTTTTTT,CASSPGSGPGEKLFF
TRBJ1-5,-,-,TRBV5-4,TGTGCCAGCAGCTTTCAGGGCAGCAATCAGCCCCAGCATTTT,CASSFQGSNQPQHF
TRBJ1-4,-,-,TRBV6-1,TGTGCCAGCAGTGAAAGACTGTTTAATGAAAAACTGTTTTTT,CASSERLFNEKLFF
TRBJ2-7,few,TRBD1,TRBV28,TGTGCCAGCACGGGACAGGGGAATGGCTACGAGCAGTACTTC,CASTGQGNGYEQYF
TRBJ2-7,-,-,TRBV9,TGTGCCAGCAGCGTAAGGGAGTTCTCCTACGAGCAGTACTTC,CASSVREFSYEQYF
TRBJ1-5,-,-,TRBV4-1,TGCGCCAGCAGCCAAGACGGGTATCTTCAGCCCCAGCATTTT,CASSQDGYLQPQHF
TRBJ1-2,-,-,TRBV7-2,TGTGCCAGCAGCTTAGACAGGGCCAAAAACTATGGCTACACCTTC,CASSLDRAKNYGYTF
TRBJ2-1,once,TRBD2,TRBV6-2/TRBV6-3,TGTGCCAGCAGTTGGACTAGCGGGAAGGTATACAATGAGCAGTTCTTC,CASSWTSGKVYNEQFF
TRBJ2-3,-,TRBD2,TRBV3-1/TRBV3-2,TGTGCCAGCAGCCGAGCGGGAGGGCCCACCGATGCCCATACGCAGTATTTT,CASSRAGGPTDAHTQYF
TRBJ2-1,-,TRBD1,TRBV7-3,TGTGCCAGCAGCTTAGGGATCGGACAGGGCCCGTACAATGAGCAGTTCTTC,CASSLGIGQGPYNEQFF
TRBJ2-2,-,TRBD2,TRBV5-1,TGCGCCAGCGGGTCTCGACTAGCGGGAGGCGGGGAGCTGTTTTTT,CASGSRLAGGGELFF